These 22 T cell receptor beta chains share one sample of origin, sequenced in a study of OX40 agonist ivuxolimab in advanced cancers. Profiled with immunoSEQ multiplex PCR; TCRdb holds only in-frame clones, not every one. This table holds some 60,000 clones, about 85% found once. The sequenced sample was CD4+ or CD8+ T cells sorted from blood, obtained in a trial of the OX40 agonist ivuxolimab. The receptors come from an adult with an advanced solid tumor such as melanoma, head and neck, liver or kidney cancer.

The V call is TRBV28, the J call TRBJ2-3; 8 bases are a match to TRBD2. The CDR3 runs 14 residues. Per germline, CDR1 MDHEN and CDR2 SYDVKM. The ends lost 6 bases at V and 3 bases at J; junction bases unmatched: 5. The CDR3 protein is CASRPGGDTDTQYF. In DNA, the CDR3 is TGTGCCAGCAGACCCGGGGGGGATACAGATACGCAGTATTTT. The variable domain in full, completed from reference TRBV28 and TRBJ2-3, reads DVKVTQSSRYLVKRTGEKVFLECVQDMDHENMFWYRQDPGLGLRLIYFSYDVKMKEKGDIPEGYSVSREKKERFSLILESASTNQTSMYLCASRPGGDTDTQYFGPGTRLTVL.

A single count supports this clone. The CDR3 DNA reads TGTGCCAGCAGCCCTAGCGGGGTTGGGTCAGATACGCAGTATTTT. Amino acid sequence: CASSPSGVGSDTQYF. The chain uses TRBV7-3 and TRBJ2-3, with 9 bases fitting TRBD2. This CDR3 is 15 amino acids long. Germline CDR1 reads SGHTA; CDR2 reads FQGTGA. The J segment lost 4 bases and the V segment lost 5 bases, leaving 7 bases of the junction unmatched.

This clone occurred a few times. The chain employs TRBV10-1 and TRBJ2-1, with D unclear. Germline CDR1 WNHNN, CDR2 SYGVQD (reference sequence). Between the trimmed V and J ends, which lost 3 bases and 8 bases, there was a span of 5 bases. The CDR3 loop spans 11 amino acids. The CDR3 nucleotides are TGCGCCAGCAGTGACGGCCATGAGCAGTTCTTC. Translated: CASSDGHEQFF.

The chain combines TRBV11-2 with TRBJ2-7; 7 bases match TRBD1. Trimming at V came to 6 bases and at J to 4 bases, leaving 3 bases not matched to a gene. The CDR3 has 12 residues. CDR1 is SGHAT and CDR2 is FQNNGV in the germline V gene. The DNA for the CDR3 is TGTGCCAGCAGGAAGACAGGGTACGAGCAGTACTTC. Translated, it gives CASRKTGYEQYF. Full variable domain (remainder filled in from reference TRBV11-2 and TRBJ2-7): EAGVAQSPRYKIIEKRQSVAFWCNPISGHATLYWYQQILGQGPKLLIQFQNNGVVDDSQLPKDRFSAERLKGVDSTLKIQPAKLEDSAVYLCASRKTGYEQYFGPGTRLTVT.

This rearrangement joins TRBV28 to TRBJ2-4; D is undetermined. The germline V gene encodes CDR1 MDHEN and CDR2 SYDVKM. This CDR3 is built from 14 residues. V dropped 3 bases and J dropped 1 base, with 7 bases sitting between them. Here the CDR3 reads CASSLGGAKNIQYF. The DNA for the CDR3 is TGTGCCAGCAGTTTGGGTGGGGCCAAAAACATTCAGTACTTC.

V is TRBV13 and J is TRBJ2-2; TRBD2 might be the D (6 bases). This CDR3 has 19 amino acids. From germline, CDR1 is PRHDT and CDR2 FYEKMQ (reference sequence). Between the trimmed V and J ends, which lost 5 bases and 4 bases, there was a span of 26 bases. CDR3 sequence: CASSRRGLRTLKLTGELFF. CDR3 sequence (DNA): TGTGCCAGCAGCCGGAGGGGTTTGCGCACGCTTAAACTCACCGGGGAGCTGTTTTTT.

This chain connects TRBV5-6 to TRBJ1-2; 9 bases are shared with TRBD1. The CDR3 sequence is 16 residues long. CDR1 and CDR2 from the germline V gene are SGHDT and YYEEEE. J lost 4 bases, V lost 2 bases, and 9 bases had no gene match. The CDR3 DNA reads TGTGCCAGCAGCTTATATCCGGGACAGGGCTTCTATGGCTACACCTTC. Protein product: CASSLYPGQGFYGYTF.

The rearrangement links TRBV11-2 to TRBJ1-3; possibly TRBD1 for D (5 bases). V lost 2 bases and J 3 bases, leaving 14 bases between the germline ends. Germline-derived CDR1 and CDR2 are SGHAT and FQNNGV. The length of the CDR3 is 16 residues. The CDR3 sequence: CASSLFAGRGGNTIYF. CDR3 DNA sequence: TGTGCCAGCAGCTTATTCGCGGGTAGGGGTGGAAACACCATATATTTT.

The chain carries TRBV5-3 and TRBJ1-1, with D possibly being TRBD1 (5 bases). TRBV5-3 is an open reading frame, and its role is uncertain. There are 15 residues in the CDR3. The germline V and J ends were trimmed by 4 bases and 1 base, with 14 bases remaining between them. The DNA for the CDR3 is TGTGCCAGAAGCCTCGAGCGGGGACCGAACACTGAAGCTTTCTTT. It codes for CARSLERGPNTEAFF.

This clone turned up a few times. The V gene is TRBV10-3, the J gene TRBJ2-7, with D maybe TRBD1 (6 bases). The CDR3 runs to 14 residues. From germline, CDR1 is ENHRY and CDR2 SYGVKD. V was trimmed by 10 bases and J by 0 bases, leaving 16 bases between them. CDR3 sequence reads: CATNRDSDSYEQYF. In DNA form, the CDR3 reads TGTGCCACAAACAGGGATTCGGACTCCTACGAGCAGTACTTC.

The chain combines TRBV11-2 with TRBJ1-1, with D possibly TRBD1 on 5 matching bases. The ends were cut back, 5 bases at V and 0 bases at J, with 10 bases in the middle. CDR1 is SGHAT and CDR2 is FQNNGV in the germline V gene. The CDR3 covers 14 residues. CDR3 region: CASSARTLNTEAFF. CDR3 sequence (DNA): TGTGCCAGCAGCGCGAGGACACTGAACACTGAAGCTTTCTTT.

The gene calls are TRBV7-2 and TRBJ2-1; D is undetermined. The V gene's germline CDR1 is SGHTA and CDR2 FQGNSA. This CDR3 has 15 amino acids. V was trimmed by 0 bases and J by 3 bases, leaving 9 bases between them. The DNA for the CDR3 is TGTGCCAGCAGCTTAGCGCTGGGATTCTACAATGAGCAGTTCTTC. This translates into CASSLALGFYNEQFF.

This clone came up once. The chain joins TRBV6-5 to TRBJ2-7, with unresolved D. The CDR3 is 11 amino acids. CDR1 MNHEY and CDR2 SVGAGI come from the germline V gene. V was clipped by 5 bases and J by 5 bases, with 7 bases between them. The CDR3 DNA sequence: TGTGCCAGCAGTCAACTTCACGAGCAGTACTTC. Its protein product is CASSQLHEQYF.

The V call is TRBV11-2, the J call TRBJ2-2; 12 bases match TRBD2. The CDR3 runs 16 residues. Trimming took 0 bases from V and 4 from J; bases not matched to a gene: 0. The germline V gene encodes CDR1 SGHAT and CDR2 FQNNGV. CDR3 sequence (DNA): TGTGCCAGCAGCTTAGAGGGACTAGCGGGCACCGGGGAGCTGTTTTTT. Translating gives CASSLEGLAGTGELFF. Full variable domain (remainder filled in from reference TRBV11-2 and TRBJ2-2): EAGVAQSPRYKIIEKRQSVAFWCNPISGHATLYWYQQILGQGPKLLIQFQNNGVVDDSQLPKDRFSAERLKGVDSTLKIQPAKLEDSAVYLCASSLEGLAGTGELFFGEGSRLTVL.

The V gene is TRBV7-9, the J gene TRBJ1-5, with TRBD1 as a possible D gene (5 bases). Trimming removed 5 bases at V and 16 bases at J, with 21 bases between. Germline V gene data show CDR1 as SEHNR and CDR2 as FQNEAQ (reference sequence). The CDR3 spans 13 residues. CDR3 protein: CASSRSGGAFFHF. In DNA, the CDR3 is TGTGCCAGCAGCCGTTCCGGGGGTGCCTTTTTTCATTTT.

CDR3 coding DNA: TGTGCCAGCAGTGCAAGACGGGAATTAGGTGAAAAACTGTTTTTT. It yields the protein CASSARRELGEKLFF. The rearrangement uses TRBV6-1 and TRBJ1-4; no definite D call. The CDR3 runs 15 residues. Trimming shortened V by 4 bases and J by 7 bases, and 16 bases separated the two germline ends. Germline V gives CDR1 MNHNS, CDR2 SASEGT.

The V call is TRBV14, the J call TRBJ2-5, with D possibly TRBD1 on 5 matching bases. Germline V gives CDR1 SGHDN, CDR2 FVKESK. Trimming cost V 4 bases and J 5 bases, with 20 bases left between them. This CDR3 is built from 16 residues. The chain's CDR3 is CASSPLGQGVSETQYF. The CDR3 bases are TGTGCCAGCAGCCCCCTAGGGCAGGGTGTTTCCGAGACCCAGTACTTC.

The J gene is TRBJ1-2, the V gene TRBV29-1; unclear D gene. This CDR3 contains 14 residues. Germline V gene data show CDR1 as SQVTM and CDR2 as ANQGSEA. Trimming left V 1 base short and J 8 bases short, with 17 bases between. The CDR3 DNA follows: TGCAGCGTTGAAGTCTCCGCCGTCCTGGGGGGCTACACCTTC. Translating gives CSVEVSAVLGGYTF. The full variable domain, rest sourced from reference TRBV29-1 and TRBJ1-2, is SAVISQKPSRDICQRGTSLTIQCQVDSQVTMMFWYRQQPGQSLTLIATANQGSEATYESGFVIDKFPISRPNLTFSTLTVSNMSPEDSSIYLCSVEVSAVLGGYTFGSGTRLTVV.

This chain links TRBV6-5 with TRBJ2-1, with TRBD2 matching 12 bases. The CDR3 is 16 residues long. CDR1 and CDR2 from the germline V gene are MNHEY and SVGAGI. The V segment lost 4 bases and the J segment 3 bases; nucleotides outside the gene matches: 4. The CDR3 coding sequence is TGTGCCAGCAGTTCCCTAGCGGGGGGGAGCTACAATGAGCAGTTCTTC. Translation: CASSSLAGGSYNEQFF.

The rearrangement links TRBV5-6 to TRBJ2-7, with 14 bases matching TRBD2. The CDR3 has 16 amino acids. Trimming took 4 bases from V and 3 from J; bases not matched to a gene: 6. CDR1 and CDR2 (germline): SGHDT, YYEEEE. The CDR3 DNA sequence: TGTGCCAGCAGCAGGGGACTAGCGGGGGCAAGCTACGAGCAGTACTTC. Translation: CASSRGLAGASYEQYF. Filled out from reference TRBV5-6 and TRBJ2-7, the complete variable domain reads DAGVTQSPTHLIKTRGQQVTLRCSPKSGHDTVSWYQQALGQGPQFIFQYYEEEERQRGNFPDRFSGHQFPNYSSELNVNALLLGDSALYLCASSRGLAGASYEQYFGPGTRLTVT.

The chain uses TRBV14 and TRBJ2-7; 8 nucleotides align to TRBD1. Germline-derived CDR1 and CDR2 are SGHDN and FVKESK. The CDR3 consists of 13 residues. V gave up 6 bases and J gave up 6 bases; unmatched junction bases: 7. CDR3 in DNA: TGTGCCAGCAGACCTACAGGGGGGTTCGAGCAGTACTTC. This sequence encodes CASRPTGGFEQYF.

V and J are TRBV28 and TRBJ2-5; TRBD2 might be the D (7 bases). V lost 10 bases to trimming and J lost 1 base, with 13 bases between them. The CDR3 covers 13 residues. CDR1 MDHEN and CDR2 SYDVKM come from the germline V gene. The CDR3 spells CATRGGGQETQYF. The CDR3 DNA sequence: TGTGCCACCAGAGGGGGGGGCCAAGAGACCCAGTACTTC.